The 26 T cell receptor beta chains below were found in one sample sequenced in a study of T-cell memory formation after mild COVID-19. TCRdb re-derived calls from the 5' RACE reads in MiXCR, one entry per CDR3 protein. The sample has roughly 310,000 distinct CDR3 sequences; around a sixth are singletons. The specimen was PBMCs or a T cell subset sorted from them (not recorded which). The receptor set was obtained from a man younger than 35 who had mild COVID-19 (a few samples of this study predate the infection). Cell type and time point are not known.

This clonotype has just a few counts. The V gene is TRBV7-9, the J gene TRBJ1-4; maybe TRBD1 (5 bases). The CDR3 runs 16 residues. V was cut by 1 base and J by 0 bases, with 9 bases left in between. Germline V gives CDR1 SEHNR, CDR2 FQNEAQ (reference sequence). The CDR3: CASSLGGYTTNEKLFF. CDR3 DNA: TGTGCCAGCAGCTTAGGGGGCTATACAACTAATGAAAAACTGTTTTTT. The complete variable domain, with remaining parts taken from reference TRBV7-9 and TRBJ1-4, reads DTGVSQNPRHKITKRGQNVTFRCDPISEHNRLYWYRQTLGQGPEFLTYFQNEAQLEKSRLLSDRFSAERPKGSFSTLEIQRTEQGDSAMYLCASSLGGYTTNEKLFFGSGTQLSVL.

The V call is TRBV12-3 or TRBV12-4, the J call TRBJ2-1; 12 bases map to TRBD2. This CDR3 is built from 16 residues. J lost 9 bases, V lost 5 bases, and 11 bases had no gene match. CDR3 residues: CASSPLAGGTVGEQFF. The CDR3 DNA is TGTGCCAGCAGTCCCCTAGCGGGGGGGACAGTAGGTGAGCAGTTCTTC.

There are a few counts of this clonotype. V is TRBV5-1 and J is TRBJ1-2; D call uncertain. V was trimmed by 5 bases and J by 8 bases, leaving 16 bases between them. Germline assignment: CDR1 SGHRS and CDR2 YFSETQ. This CDR3 comprises 13 residues. CDR3 sequence: CASRREGRWGYTF. The CDR3 nucleotides are TGCGCCAGCAGGAGAGAGGGCCGCTGGGGCTACACCTTC.

This clonotype was recorded at least ten times. This rearrangement joins TRBV29-1 to TRBJ2-2; TRBD1 might be the D (6 bases). The V end lost 1 base, the J end lost 1 base, and 16 bases lay between the germline ends. Germline loops: CDR1 SQVTM, CDR2 ANQGSEA. This CDR3 region has 17 residues. The CDR3 protein is CSVEGRQEEWNTGELFF. CDR3 DNA: TGCAGCGTTGAAGGTCGACAGGAGGAGTGGAACACCGGGGAGCTGTTTTTT.

J is TRBJ1-1 and V is TRBV30, with TRBD1 matching over 7 bases. Germline assignment: CDR1 GTSNPN and CDR2 SVGIG (reference sequence). This CDR3 comprises 16 residues. V shed 0 bases and J 0 bases; nucleotides not matched to a gene: 7. CDR3 coding DNA: TGTGCCTGGAGTGTACGCCAGGGGGAGTTGAACACTGAAGCTTTCTTT. Translating it yields CAWSVRQGELNTEAFF.

The chain combines TRBV12-3 or TRBV12-4 with TRBJ2-1, with 9 bases aligning to TRBD2. The CDR3 contains 15 residues. V shed 6 bases, J shed 3 bases, and the junction held 6 bases outside the gene matches. CDR3 region: CASSLSSGNYNEQFF. CDR3 bases: TGTGCCAGCAGCCTGTCTAGCGGGAACTACAATGAGCAGTTCTTC.

Only a few counts were recorded for this clonotype. The genes are TRBV29-1 and TRBJ2-7; D is possibly TRBD1 (5 bases). This CDR3 is built from 13 residues. Germline CDR1 SQVTM, CDR2 ANQGSEA. V dropped 5 bases and J dropped 4 bases, with 15 bases sitting between them. The CDR3 nucleotides read TGCAGCGTTCAAATGGCAGGGCGGTACGAGCAGTACTTC. Amino acids: CSVQMAGRYEQYF.

This clonotype was detected a few times. The chain carries TRBV4-3 and TRBJ1-3; no clear D gene. Trimming took 1 base from V and 2 from J, leaving 9 bases between them. This CDR3 has 15 amino acids. Germline CDR1 is LGHNA and CDR2 is YSLEER. The CDR3 DNA sequence: TGCGCCAGCAGCCAAGGTTGGGTGGCTGGAAACACCATATATTTT. It translates to CASSQGWVAGNTIYF.

This clonotype has just a few counts. The chain couples TRBV7-8 to TRBJ2-5; D call uncertain. V was clipped by 1 base and J by 4 bases, with 10 bases between them. This CDR3 comprises 14 residues. Germline V CDR1 and CDR2: SGHVS, FQNEAQ. CDR3 in DNA: TGTGCCAGCAGCTTAGATCCAGGCGCAGAGACCCAGTACTTC. This codes for CASSLDPGAETQYF.

The chain carries TRBV4-1 and TRBJ1-2; possibly TRBD1 for D (6 bases). CDR3 length: 17 amino acids. Germline V gene lookup returns CDR1 MGHRA and CDR2 YSYEKL. Deletions cut 4 bases from V and 8 bases from J, with 26 bases between. CDR3 nucleotides: TGCGCCAGCAGCCTTCGCCAAACAGGGACCAATTGGAGAGGCTACACCTTC. Translation: CASSLRQTGTNWRGYTF.

V gene TRBV5-1 combines with J gene TRBJ1-1, with a tentative D call TRBD1 (6 bases). CDR1 is SGHRS and CDR2 is YFSETQ in the germline V gene. The CDR3 has 16 amino acids. The germline V and J ends were trimmed by 2 bases and 4 bases, with 18 bases remaining between them. The CDR3 protein is CASSFNRAGASTEAFF. The CDR3 bases are TGCGCCAGCAGCTTCAACCGGGCGGGGGCAAGCACTGAAGCTTTCTTT.

In its sample, this clonotype was seen a few times. V usage is TRBV28 and J usage is TRBJ1-4; the D gene is possibly TRBD1 (5 bases). Per germline, CDR1 MDHEN and CDR2 SYDVKM. This CDR3 comprises 14 residues. The germline V and J ends were trimmed by 8 bases and 10 bases, with 20 bases remaining between them. This chain's CDR3 is CASGRPRRGGKLFF. The CDR3 nucleotides read TGTGCCAGCGGCAGACCGCGCCGGGGGGGAAAACTGTTTTTT.

V gene TRBV5-1 combines with J gene TRBJ1-2; 12 bases agree with TRBD1. This CDR3 contains 19 residues. Losses at the gene ends were 0 bases for V and 4 bases for J; bases not matched to a gene: 13. Germline V gene lookup returns CDR1 SGHRS and CDR2 YFSETQ. The chain's CDR3 is CASSLAATGTGGFGYGYTF. As DNA, the CDR3 is TGCGCCAGCAGCTTGGCCGCTACAGGGACAGGGGGCTTTGGCTATGGCTACACCTTC. The full variable domain, its missing parts supplied by reference TRBV5-1 and TRBJ1-2, is KAGVTQTPRYLIKTRGQQVTLSCSPISGHRSVSWYQQTPGQGLQFLFEYFSETQRNKGNFPGRFSGRQFSNSRSEMNVSTLELGDSALYLCASSLAATGTGGFGYGYTFGSGTRLTVV.

Note on this clonotype: This may come from a read error, since a much larger clone is one base off. Because the CDR3 is missing its conserved closing phenylalanine or tryptophan, this is likely a read error. CDR3 sequence: CASSHSGLAGYEQYL. DNA for the CDR3: TGCGCCAGCAGCCATTCAGGACTAGCGGGCTACGAGCAGTACTTA. V and J are TRBV4-3 and TRBJ2-7, with TRBD2 matching over 11 bases. Per germline, CDR1 LGHNA and CDR2 YSLEER. With 3 bases clipped from V and 3 bases from J, the junction kept 4 bases outside the gene matches. This CDR3 is built from 15 residues.

This clonotype was seen a handful of times. The chain recombines TRBV4-2 with TRBJ1-1; tentatively, D is TRBD1 (5 bases). This CDR3 contains 15 residues. CDR1 and CDR2 from the germline V gene are LGHNA and YNFKEQ. V was shortened by 2 bases and J by 0 bases, with 10 bases between the two germline ends. Here the CDR3 reads CASSQLRGMNTEAFF. CDR3 coding DNA: TGTGCCAGCAGCCAATTAAGGGGCATGAACACTGAAGCTTTCTTT.

This clonotype was picked up a small number of times. The V and J genes are TRBV5-1 and TRBJ1-4; D may be TRBD1 (5 bases). This CDR3 comprises 14 residues. Germline V gene lookup returns CDR1 SGHRS and CDR2 YFSETQ. V lost 5 bases and J lost 4, with 12 bases in between. The CDR3 here is CASSRGGFNEKLFF. The CDR3 DNA is TGCGCCAGCAGTCGTGGGGGGTTTAATGAAAAACTGTTTTTT. Based on the CDR3 plus reference TRBV5-1 and TRBJ1-4, the full variable domain is KAGVTQTPRYLIKTRGQQVTLSCSPISGHRSVSWYQQTPGQGLQFLFEYFSETQRNKGNFPGRFSGRQFSNSRSEMNVSTLELGDSALYLCASSRGGFNEKLFFGSGTQLSVL.

The rearrangement joins TRBV18 to TRBJ1-2, with 9 bases fitting TRBD1. With V trimmed by 6 bases and J by 1 base, 9 bases remained unmatched. CDR3 length equals 16 residues. CDR1 is KGHSH and CDR2 is LQKENI in the germline V gene. In nucleotides, the CDR3 is TGTGCCAGCTCCACCGGGGGACAGGGCCTTAACTATGGCTACACCTTC. Its translation: CASSTGGQGLNYGYTF.

This sequence joins TRBV4-2 and TRBJ2-3; 7 nucleotides match TRBD1. Trimming took 0 bases from V and 6 from J; bases not matched to a gene: 6. The germline CDR1 and CDR2 sequences are LGHNA and YNFKEQ. CDR3 length: 15 residues. The CDR3 is CASSQEFDRADTQYF. CDR3 nucleotides: TGTGCCAGCAGCCAAGAATTTGACAGGGCGGATACGCAGTATTTT.

This clonotype has a handful of counts. The chain has TRBV5-6 and TRBJ2-3; D gene uncertain. The germline CDR1 and CDR2 sequences are SGHDT and YYEEEE. This CDR3 comprises 14 residues. Trimming shortened V by 0 bases and J by 1 base, and 6 bases separated the two germline ends. The CDR3 nucleotides are TGTGCCAGCAGCTTGGATATCCGCACAGATACGCAGTATTTT. Its protein product is CASSLDIRTDTQYF.

Many counts were recorded for this clonotype. The rearrangement uses TRBV5-5 and TRBJ2-5; tentative D call: TRBD1 (5 bases). The CDR3 totals 14 residues. V lost 2 bases, J lost 5 bases, and 13 bases lay in between. Germline V gene data show CDR1 as SGHKS and CDR2 as YYEKEE (reference sequence). The CDR3 spells CASSFRGPGETQYF. The CDR3 bases are TGTGCCAGCAGCTTTAGAGGTCCAGGGGAGACCCAGTACTTC.

This clonotype has a single count. The gene calls are TRBV27 and TRBJ1-5; perhaps TRBD1 as D (6 bases). CDR3 length equals 16 residues. Germline CDR1 reads MNHEY; CDR2 reads SMNVEV (reference sequence). V was clipped by 5 bases and J by 0 bases, with 14 bases between them. CDR3 residues: CASSIQGPYSNQPQHF. CDR3 DNA sequence: TGTGCCAGCAGTATCCAGGGGCCCTATAGCAATCAGCCCCAGCATTTT.

Only a few counts were recorded for this clonotype. This chain connects TRBV7-2 to TRBJ2-7; D tentatively reads TRBD1 or TRBD2 (5 bases each). The germline V and J ends were trimmed by 5 bases and 3 bases, with 14 bases remaining between them. The CDR3 has 14 amino acids. In germline, CDR1 is SGHTA, CDR2 FQGNSA. The CDR3 nucleotides read TGTGCCAGCAGCCCGGGACCGCGGAACTACGAGCAGTACGTC. Residues: CASSPGPRNYEQYV.

This clonotype was recorded a few times. V gene TRBV4-1 combines with J gene TRBJ1-5; D is undetermined. The V and J ends lost 0 bases and 6 bases respectively, with 15 bases between them. The CDR3 spans 16 residues. Germline CDR1 is MGHRA and CDR2 is YSYEKL. CDR3 in amino acids: CASSQDFPGPGQPQHF. The CDR3 coding sequence is TGCGCCAGCAGCCAAGATTTCCCAGGCCCAGGTCAGCCCCAGCATTTT.

At least ten counts were recorded for this clonotype. The CDR3, as DNA: TGCAGTGCTAGTAGGGGGAGCGCAACTAATGAAAAACTGTTTTTT. Its protein product is CSASRGSATNEKLFF. V gene TRBV20-1 combines with J gene TRBJ1-4; tentative D call: TRBD1 (6 bases). This CDR3 spans 15 amino acids. CDR1 and CDR2 from the germline V gene are DFQATT and SNEGSKA (reference sequence). Trimming left V 3 bases short and J 0 bases short, with 11 bases between.

The V call is TRBV3-1, the J call TRBJ2-3; possible D gene TRBD2, 5 bases. The CDR3 length is 19 residues. The germline V gene has CDR1 LGHDT and CDR2 YNNKEL (reference sequence). Trimming left V 1 base short and J 3 bases short, with 23 bases between. CDR3 region: CASSQGPSGIGADTDTQYF. The DNA for the CDR3 is TGTGCCAGCAGCCAAGGCCCCTCGGGGATCGGAGCAGATACAGATACGCAGTATTTT.

This clonotype has only a few counts. The genes are TRBV12-3 or TRBV12-4 and TRBJ2-3; D not resolved. V was shortened by 6 bases and J by 2 bases, with 6 bases between the two germline ends. The CDR3 loop spans 12 amino acids. The CDR3 loop is CASSGYTDTQYF. CDR3 in DNA: TGTGCCAGCAGCGGGTACACAGATACGCAGTATTTT.